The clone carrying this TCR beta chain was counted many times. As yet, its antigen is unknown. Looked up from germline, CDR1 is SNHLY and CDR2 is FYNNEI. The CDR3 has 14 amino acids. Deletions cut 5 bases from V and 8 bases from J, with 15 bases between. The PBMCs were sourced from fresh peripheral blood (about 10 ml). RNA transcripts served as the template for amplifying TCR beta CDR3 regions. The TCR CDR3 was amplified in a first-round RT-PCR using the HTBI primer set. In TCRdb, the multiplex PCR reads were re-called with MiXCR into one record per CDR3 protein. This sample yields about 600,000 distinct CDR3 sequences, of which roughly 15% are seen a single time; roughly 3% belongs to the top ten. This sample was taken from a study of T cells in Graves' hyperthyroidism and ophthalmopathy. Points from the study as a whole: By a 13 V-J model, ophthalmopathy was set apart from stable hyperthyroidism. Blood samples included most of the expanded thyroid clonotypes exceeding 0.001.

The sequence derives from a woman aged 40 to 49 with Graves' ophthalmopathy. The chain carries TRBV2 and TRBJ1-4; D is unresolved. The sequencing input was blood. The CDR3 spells CASSIIWIQEKLFF. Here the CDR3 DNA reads TGTGCCAGCAGTATTATCTGGATACAGGAAAAACTGTTTTTT.